This T cell receptor beta chain was identified during a study of cytomegalovirus exposure and HLA in healthy donors. On the study more broadly: Of the donors genotyped, approximately 400 in all, 75% to 85% fell in the Caucasian-associated ancestry cluster. Findings and limits, study-wide: Exclusion applied to some V segments, including TRBV6-2 and TRBV6-3, as they were indistinguishable. In vitro data verified three CMV-associated chains as specific for CMV antigens. One cluster of highly shared sequence variants probably arose as a sequencing artifact.

It was with 60 Vbeta and 13 Jbeta primers that the PCR ran. TCRdb keeps only in-frame clones here, not all; method: immunoSEQ multiplex PCR. The sample yields under 200,000 clones, roughly four fifths seen once. V lost 4 bases, J lost 6 bases, and 6 bases lay in between. This CDR3 has 11 amino acids. Germline CDR1 LGHNA, CDR2 YSLEER. As regards this clone: Its antigen is currently unknown.

The sequence was collected from a female donor in good health and CMV-seronegative. Sequencing was done on a sample of PBMCs. The rearrangement joins TRBV4-3 to TRBJ1-1; D is perhaps TRBD1 (5 bases). The CDR3 sequence is CASSRGAEAFF. CDR3 DNA sequence: TGCGCCAGCAGCCGGGGGGCTGAAGCTTTCTTT.